Detailed here is one TCR beta chain. The antigen remains unidentified. The data belong to a study of cytomegalovirus exposure and HLA in healthy donors. Findings and limits, study-wide: A later analysis reportedly identified an Asian-associated ancestry cluster as carrying fewer N-insertions than the approximately 670-donor mean. A later analysis found that most CMV-associated TCR beta chains appeared HLA-restricted. Previously analyzed data showed that most TCR beta V segments were productive at a frequency of about 87% or about 30%. Several top significant clusters appeared, in a later analysis, to be linked to common viral pathogens.

Per germline, CDR1 GTSNPN and CDR2 SVGIG (reference sequence). The trim removed 4 bases at V and 3 bases at J, leaving 5 bases unmatched. The CDR3 extends over 13 amino acids. Amplification used 60 Vbeta primers and 13 Jbeta primers. Method: immunoSEQ multiplex PCR; TCRdb's copy keeps in-frame clones and lacks some. The data show around 120,000 clones, around 74% seen once. The J gene is TRBJ1-1, the V gene TRBV30, with 7 bases matching TRBD1. Sequencing was carried out using PBMCs. The sequence was collected from a man aged 55-75 years in good health and CMV-seropositive. The CDR3, as DNA: TGTGCCTGGACCGACAGGGACGACACTGAAGCTTTCTTT. It codes for CAWTDRDDTEAFF. The complete variable domain, with remaining parts taken from reference TRBV30 and TRBJ1-1, reads SQTIHQWPATLVQPVGSPLSLECTVEGTSNPNLYWYRQAAGRGLQLLFYSVGIGQISSEVPQNLSASRPQDRQFILSSKKLLLSDSGFYLCAWTDRDDTEAFFGQGTRLTVV.